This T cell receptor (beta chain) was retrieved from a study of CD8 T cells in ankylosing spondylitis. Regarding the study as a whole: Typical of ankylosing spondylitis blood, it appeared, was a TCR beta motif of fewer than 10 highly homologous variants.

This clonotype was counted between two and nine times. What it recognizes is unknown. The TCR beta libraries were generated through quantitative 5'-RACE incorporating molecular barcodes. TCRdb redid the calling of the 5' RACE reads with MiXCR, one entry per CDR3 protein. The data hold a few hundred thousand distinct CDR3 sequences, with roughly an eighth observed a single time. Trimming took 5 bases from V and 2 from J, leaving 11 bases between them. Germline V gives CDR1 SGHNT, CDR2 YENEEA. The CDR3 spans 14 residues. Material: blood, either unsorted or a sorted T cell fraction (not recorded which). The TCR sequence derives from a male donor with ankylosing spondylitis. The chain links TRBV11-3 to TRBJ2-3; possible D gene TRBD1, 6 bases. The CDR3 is CASSRTENTDTQYF. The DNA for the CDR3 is TGTGCCAGCAGCAGGACAGAAAACACAGATACGCAGTATTTT.